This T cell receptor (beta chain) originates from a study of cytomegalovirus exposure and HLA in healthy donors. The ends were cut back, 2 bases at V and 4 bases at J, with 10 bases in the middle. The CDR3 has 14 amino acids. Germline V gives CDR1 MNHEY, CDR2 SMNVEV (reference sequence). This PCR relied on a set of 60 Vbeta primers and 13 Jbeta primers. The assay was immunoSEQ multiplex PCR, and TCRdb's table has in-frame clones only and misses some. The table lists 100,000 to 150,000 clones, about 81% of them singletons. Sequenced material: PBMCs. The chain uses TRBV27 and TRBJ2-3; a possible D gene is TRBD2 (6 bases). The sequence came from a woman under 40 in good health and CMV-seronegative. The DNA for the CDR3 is TGTGCCAGCAGTTTAGGAGGGACCGCAGATACGCAGTATTTT. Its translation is CASSLGGTADTQYF.